The 30 T cell receptor beta chains given below trace back to one sample, sequenced in a study of blood T cell repertoires in COVID-19. TCRdb's table, derived via immunoSEQ multiplex PCR, lists solely in-frame clones and lacks some. The data show about 72,000 clones, 82% seen once. Sequenced material: peripheral blood. The origin of the receptors is a human donor in a cohort sampled during active COVID-19.

The chain recombines TRBV4-1 with TRBJ2-3; D perhaps matches TRBD2 (5 bases). This CDR3 is built from 16 residues. Trimming took 0 bases from V and 10 from J, leaving 20 bases between them. Germline CDR1 MGHRA, CDR2 YSYEKL. CDR3 coding DNA: TGCGCCAGCAGCCAAGAGGGTCGGGCAGGAGGTCGGTCGCAGTATTTT. The encoded protein is CASSQEGRAGGRSQYF.

The V gene is TRBV6-5, the J gene TRBJ1-1; D remains ambiguous. The V gene lost 8 bases and the J gene lost 3 bases, with 7 bases spanning the gap. This CDR3 has 11 amino acids. The germline gives CDR1 MNHEY, CDR2 SVGAGI. CDR3 residues: CASLTYTEAFF. DNA for the CDR3: TGTGCCAGCTTAACTTACACTGAAGCTTTCTTT.

V is TRBV5-6 and J is TRBJ2-7; TRBD1 agrees at 8 bases. This CDR3 is 14 amino acids long. Germline values: CDR1 SGHDT, CDR2 YYEEEE. The trim removed 3 bases at V and 4 bases at J, leaving 6 bases unmatched. As DNA, the CDR3 is TGTGCCAGCAGCTCAGGGACAGGCGGATACGAGCAGTACTTC. Translated, it gives CASSSGTGGYEQYF.

The chain couples TRBV7-2 to TRBJ2-7; 13 bases are shared with TRBD2. J lost 3 bases, V lost 5 bases, and 4 bases had no gene match. This CDR3 contains 15 residues. In germline, CDR1 is SGHTA, CDR2 FQGNSA. CDR3 in DNA: TGTGCCAGCAGCCCGACTAGCGGGGGGAGCTACGAGCAGTACTTC. Translating it yields CASSPTSGGSYEQYF. Looking up the rest from reference TRBV7-2 and TRBJ2-7 gives the full variable domain: GAGVSQSPSNKVTEKGKDVELRCDPISGHTALYWYRQSLGQGLEFLIYFQGNSAPDKSGLPSDRFSAERTGGSVSTLTIQRTQQEDSAVYLCASSPTSGGSYEQYFGPGTRLTVT.

V and J are TRBV10-1 and TRBJ1-2; 7 positions agree with TRBD1. In germline, CDR1 is WNHNN, CDR2 SYGVQD (reference sequence). The CDR3 totals 16 residues. The trim removed 7 bases at V and 8 bases at J, leaving 19 bases unmatched. The chain's CDR3 is CASTISDRAPIMGYTF. For the CDR3, the DNA is TGCGCCAGCACAATATCCGACAGGGCCCCGATCATGGGCTACACCTTC.

This clone has only one observation. This chain links TRBV3-1 (or the pseudogene TRBV3-2) with TRBJ2-1, with 10 bases matching TRBD2. Trimming at V came to 0 bases and at J to 3 bases, leaving 2 bases not matched to a gene. The CDR3 is 16 amino acids. From germline, CDR1 is LGHDT and CDR2 YNNKEL (reference sequence). CDR3 nucleotides: TGTGCCAGCAGCCAAGATAGCGGGGGGAACTACAATGAGCAGTTCTTC. It translates to CASSQDSGGNYNEQFF.

The rearrangement joins TRBV10-3 to TRBJ1-2; D not resolved. The ends were cut back, 6 bases at V and 7 bases at J, with 15 bases in the middle. The CDR3 is 13 residues long. Germline CDR1 ENHRY, CDR2 SYGVKD. Here the CDR3 reads CAIRDSSEGGYTF. CDR3 DNA: TGTGCCATCAGGGACTCCTCCGAGGGTGGCTACACCTTC.

The chain carries TRBV11-2 and TRBJ1-5; a possible D gene is TRBD1 (6 bases). The CDR3 spans 15 residues. V was clipped by 0 bases and J by 2 bases, with 8 bases between them. CDR1 is SGHAT and CDR2 is FQNNGV in the germline V gene. The CDR3 DNA reads TGTGCCAGCAGCTTAGATCAGGGGCGCAATCAGCCCCAGCATTTT. Translating gives CASSLDQGRNQPQHF.

The chain uses TRBV6-5 and TRBJ2-7; 8 positions agree with TRBD1. The J segment lost 9 bases and the V segment lost 5 bases, leaving 12 bases of the junction unmatched. Germline V lookup: CDR1 MNHEY, CDR2 SVGAGI. The CDR3 extends over 14 amino acids. CDR3 sequence: CASSTWTGLNVQYF. CDR3 DNA: TGTGCCAGCAGTACCTGGACAGGGCTCAATGTGCAGTACTTC.

The chain combines TRBV6-2 or TRBV6-3 with TRBJ2-7; 7 bases line up with TRBD1. V gave up 2 bases and J gave up 2 bases; unmatched junction bases: 6. Germline-derived CDR1 and CDR2 are MNHEY and SVGEGT. This CDR3 region has 15 residues. CDR3 sequence (DNA): TGTGCCAGCAGTTACAGAGACAGGGTTACCTACGAGCAGTACTTC. This translates into CASSYRDRVTYEQYF.

This chain uses TRBV5-1 with TRBJ2-7; D perhaps matches TRBD2 (6 bases). Germline lookup yields CDR1 SGHRS and CDR2 YFSETQ. The CDR3 covers 16 residues. V gave up 5 bases and J gave up 0 bases, with 18 bases separating them. The CDR3 DNA follows: TGCGCCAGCAGGGTCTTTCCGGGAGCAAGCTCCTACGAGCAGTACTTC. Amino acids: CASRVFPGASSYEQYF.

The V and J genes are TRBV10-3 and TRBJ2-7, with D perhaps matching TRBD1 (7 bases). The V gene lost 11 bases and the J gene lost 2 bases, with 19 bases spanning the gap. This CDR3 has 14 amino acids. Looked up from germline, CDR1 is ENHRY and CDR2 is SYGVKD. CDR3 in DNA: TGTGCCCTACGCGGGACAGTTTATCCCTACGAGCAGTACTTC. Protein: CALRGTVYPYEQYF.

The sample holds a few counts of this clone. The V call is TRBV5-1, the J call TRBJ2-7, with 8 bases fitting TRBD2. CDR3 length: 15 amino acids. V lost 4 bases to trimming and J lost 5 bases; unmatched junction nucleotides: 11. CDR1 is SGHRS, CDR2 YFSETQ, per germline. CDR3: CASSPLAGGGHEQYF. CDR3 sequence (DNA): TGCGCCAGCAGCCCGCTTGCGGGGGGCGGGCACGAGCAGTACTTC.

In this sample, this clone turned up a few times. The V and J genes are TRBV15 and TRBJ2-1; 9 positions agree with TRBD1. This CDR3 spans 17 amino acids. In germline, CDR1 is LNHNV, CDR2 YYDKDF (reference sequence). Trimming at V came to 6 bases and at J to 10 bases, leaving 19 bases not matched to a gene. This CDR3 reads CATSSPFRDRVDSEQFF. Written as DNA, the CDR3 is TGTGCCACCAGTTCTCCCTTCCGGGACAGGGTCGACAGCGAGCAGTTCTTC.

This clone showed up just once. The rearrangement uses TRBV4-1 and TRBJ2-7, with 7 bases aligning to TRBD1. The CDR3 loop spans 15 amino acids. Germline V gene data show CDR1 as MGHRA and CDR2 as YSYEKL. After removal of 2 bases from V and 2 bases from J, the junction contained 6 bases not matched to a gene. The CDR3 DNA reads TGCGCCAGCAGCCAAATTCCCGGGACAGCCTACGAGCAGTACTTC. This gives the protein CASSQIPGTAYEQYF.

The chain links TRBV28 to TRBJ2-7; 8 bases align to TRBD1. The CDR3 is 14 amino acids. CDR1 MDHEN and CDR2 SYDVKM come from the germline V gene. With V trimmed by 7 bases and J by 9 bases, 14 bases remained unmatched. The chain's CDR3 is CASMSGQVVLRQYF. The DNA for the CDR3 is TGTGCCAGCATGTCGGGACAGGTGGTATTGAGGCAGTACTTC.

With respect to this clone: Additional DNA sequences in this sample encode the identical CDR3. This chain connects TRBV7-9 to TRBJ2-7; D is possibly TRBD1 (6 bases). Trimming removed 5 bases at V and 2 bases at J, with 13 bases between. Germline CDR1 is SEHNR and CDR2 is FQNEAQ (reference sequence). The CDR3 consists of 14 residues. CDR3 sequence reads: CASSPRGGTYEQYF. The CDR3 region has the DNA TGTGCCAGCAGCCCCCGAGGGGGTACCTACGAGCAGTACTTC.

This chain links TRBV4-1 with TRBJ2-3; the match to TRBD1 covers 7 bases. Looked up from germline, CDR1 is MGHRA and CDR2 is YSYEKL. The CDR3 extends over 15 amino acids. After removal of 0 bases from V and 1 base from J, the junction contained 1 base not matched to a gene. The DNA for the CDR3 is TGCGCCAGCAGCCAAGATGACAGGGGCACAGATACGCAGTATTTT. It is translated as CASSQDDRGTDTQYF.

This chain links TRBV28 with TRBJ2-1; TRBD2 agrees at 7 bases. The CDR3 covers 14 residues. Per the germline V gene, CDR1 is MDHEN and CDR2 is SYDVKM. V was pared by 8 bases and J by 2 bases, with 6 bases of the junction left unmatched. CDR3 amino acids: CASEAGRAYNEQFF. The DNA for the CDR3 is TGTGCCAGCGAGGCAGGGAGGGCCTACAATGAGCAGTTCTTC.

The chain recombines TRBV2 with TRBJ1-1; D is perhaps TRBD1 (6 bases). CDR1 and CDR2 from the germline V gene are SNHLY and FYNNEI. The CDR3 extends over 12 amino acids. The V end was cut by 7 bases, the J end by 7 bases, with 13 bases between. CDR3 residues: CASKTPGDEAFF. CDR3 nucleotides: TGTGCCAGCAAGACTCCAGGGGATGAAGCTTTCTTT.

This clone occurred once. The chain couples TRBV5-1 to TRBJ2-7; 7 bases match TRBD1. This CDR3 has 17 residues. V shed 4 bases, J shed 0 bases, and the junction held 13 bases outside the gene matches. Germline V lookup: CDR1 SGHRS, CDR2 YFSETQ. DNA of the CDR3: TGCGCCAGCAGCCCACCTCCTCTTCGGGACAGCTCCTACGAGCAGTACTTC. Its protein is CASSPPPLRDSSYEQYF.

The chain carries TRBV6-5 and TRBJ1-4, with D unclear. The CDR3 is 16 residues long. Trimming took 2 bases from V and 8 from J, leaving 18 bases between them. Germline lookup yields CDR1 MNHEY and CDR2 SVGAGI. CDR3 in DNA: TGTGCCAGCAGTTACGAGCCGAGACTCTTAGGAGAAAAACTGTTTTTT. Its translation is CASSYEPRLLGEKLFF.

This clone has just a few counts. The chain couples TRBV7-2 to TRBJ2-1, with D maybe TRBD1 (5 bases). The V end lost 3 bases, the J end lost 5 bases, and 8 bases lay between the germline ends. Germline V lookup: CDR1 SGHTA, CDR2 FQGNSA. This CDR3 has 13 amino acids. The CDR3: CASSFSRDNEQFF. The CDR3 bases are TGTGCCAGCAGCTTTAGCAGGGACAATGAGCAGTTCTTC.

The CDR3 is CASSLRIGGVTDTQYF. The CDR3 DNA is TGTGCCAGCAGCTTACGGATAGGGGGGGTCACAGATACGCAGTATTTT. The chain recombines TRBV7-2 with TRBJ2-3; maybe TRBD2 (7 bases). Germline loops: CDR1 SGHTA, CDR2 FQGNSA. V dropped 2 bases and J dropped 2 bases, with 14 bases sitting between them. The CDR3 length is 16 residues.

This rearrangement joins TRBV18 to TRBJ2-1; 7 nucleotides align to TRBD1. CDR3 length: 13 amino acids. The V segment lost 4 bases and the J segment 5 bases; nucleotides outside the gene matches: 2. Germline V gene sequence: CDR1 KGHSH, CDR2 LQKENI. The chain's CDR3 is CASSQGQDNEQFF. CDR3 DNA: TGTGCCAGCTCACAAGGACAGGACAATGAGCAGTTCTTC.

The rearrangement links TRBV11-2 to TRBJ2-7; 11 bases map to TRBD1. The V gene end was trimmed by 5 bases and the J gene end by 7 bases; junction bases not matched to a gene: 7. There are 14 residues in the CDR3. Germline CDR1 reads SGHAT; CDR2 reads FQNNGV. The DNA of the CDR3 is TGTGCCAGCAGCCAAGGACAGGGGGCAAGGGAGCAGTACTTC. Protein product: CASSQGQGAREQYF. The variable domain in full, completed from reference TRBV11-2 and TRBJ2-7, reads EAGVAQSPRYKIIEKRQSVAFWCNPISGHATLYWYQQILGQGPKLLIQFQNNGVVDDSQLPKDRFSAERLKGVDSTLKIQPAKLEDSAVYLCASSQGQGAREQYFGPGTRLTVT.

This chain uses TRBV7-2 with TRBJ2-3; D is undetermined. The CDR3 is made up of 13 amino acids. Germline CDR1 reads SGHTA; CDR2 reads FQGNSA. Trimming cost V 3 bases and J 10 bases, with 14 bases left between them. The CDR3, as DNA: TGTGCCAGCAGCTTGAGGCAGTCCACCGCGCAGTATTTT. This codes for CASSLRQSTAQYF.

This sequence joins TRBV7-9 and TRBJ2-5; no definite D call. Deletions cut 5 bases from V and 5 bases from J, with 12 bases between. The CDR3 runs to 13 residues. Germline-derived CDR1 and CDR2 are SEHNR and FQNEAQ (reference sequence). CDR3 region: CASSDWPRETQYF. The CDR3 region has the DNA TGTGCCAGCAGCGATTGGCCCAGGGAGACCCAGTACTTC.

This clone has just a few counts. This chain joins TRBV6-5 and TRBJ2-7; D is perhaps TRBD1 (6 bases). Germline V gives CDR1 MNHEY, CDR2 SVGAGI. The CDR3 runs 15 residues. Trimming pared 0 bases from V and 6 bases from J, leaving 15 bases between. The CDR3 DNA reads TGTGCCAGCAGTTACTCGACTACAGGGTACGCCGAGCAGTACTTC. Protein: CASSYSTTGYAEQYF.

V and J are TRBV9 and TRBJ1-2; perhaps TRBD1 as D (6 bases). V shed 0 bases and J shed 3 bases, with 12 bases lying between them. The CDR3 totals 15 residues. The germline V gene encodes CDR1 SGDLS and CDR2 YYNGEE. This CDR3 is CASSVVSGAHYGYTF. DNA for the CDR3: TGTGCCAGCAGCGTAGTCTCAGGGGCGCACTATGGCTACACCTTC.